Listed below are T cell receptor beta chains from one sample, sequenced in a study of blood T cell repertoires in COVID-19. The assay was immunoSEQ multiplex PCR, and TCRdb's table has in-frame clones only and misses some. The sample lists 220,000 or so clones; approximately 91% were seen once. Sequenced input: peripheral blood. These receptors all stem from a man in his sixties who had recovered from COVID-19. Both conserved end residues are part of each CDR3. Fields, in order: J gene, D gene, V gene, clone size, CDR3 protein, CDR3 DNA. A D gene is named only where the DNA matches it firmly. The size of a clone is reported for some rows only, either as once, few or many, or as a class for expanded clones.

j_call: TRBJ2-7; d_call: .; v_call: TRBV4-1; clone_size: .; cdr3_aa: CASSQPGLEAYEQYF; cdr3_nt: TGCGCCAGCAGCCAGCCGGGACTGGAAGCCTACGAGCAGTACTTC
j_call: TRBJ2-2; d_call: .; v_call: TRBV6-2/TRBV6-3; clone_size: .; cdr3_aa: CASSYSEGGANTGELFF; cdr3_nt: TGTGCCAGCAGTTACTCGGAAGGGGGAGCGAACACCGGGGAGCTGTTTTTT
j_call: TRBJ1-2; d_call: TRBD1; v_call: TRBV30; clone_size: .; cdr3_aa: CAWSVRQGSGGYTF; cdr3_nt: TGTGCCTGGAGTGTAAGACAGGGGAGCGGTGGCTACACCTTC
j_call: TRBJ2-1; d_call: TRBD1; v_call: TRBV7-3; clone_size: once; cdr3_aa: CASSSLGQGIEQFF; cdr3_nt: TGTGCCAGCAGCTCCTTGGGACAGGGCATTGAGCAGTTCTTC
j_call: TRBJ2-1; d_call: .; v_call: TRBV6-2/TRBV6-3; clone_size: few; cdr3_aa: CASSSGFYNEQFF; cdr3_nt: TGTGCCAGCAGCTCAGGGTTCTACAATGAGCAGTTCTTC
j_call: TRBJ1-1; d_call: TRBD1; v_call: TRBV27; clone_size: .; cdr3_aa: CASSFRGKATEAFF; cdr3_nt: TGTGCCAGCAGTTTCAGGGGGAAGGCCACTGAAGCTTTCTTT
j_call: TRBJ2-7; d_call: .; v_call: TRBV2; clone_size: .; cdr3_aa: CASGGTYSYEQYF; cdr3_nt: TGTGCCAGCGGGGGCACCTACTCCTACGAGCAGTACTTC
j_call: TRBJ2-7; d_call: .; v_call: TRBV2; clone_size: .; cdr3_aa: CASGGWGTATPFSYEQYF; cdr3_nt: TGTGCCAGCGGGGGCTGGGGGACCGCGACGCCTTTCTCCTACGAGCAGTACTTC
j_call: TRBJ2-1; d_call: TRBD1; v_call: TRBV5-1; clone_size: .; cdr3_aa: CASSIGTGVNNEQFF; cdr3_nt: TGCGCCAGCAGCATCGGGACAGGGGTCAACAATGAGCAGTTCTTC
j_call: TRBJ2-2; d_call: .; v_call: TRBV10-3; clone_size: .; cdr3_aa: CAISSRANTGELFF; cdr3_nt: TGTGCCATCAGCTCGCGGGCGAACACCGGGGAGCTGTTTTTT
j_call: TRBJ2-7; d_call: .; v_call: TRBV21-1; clone_size: .; cdr3_aa: CASSKAYLRSRDRKKGEQYF; cdr3_nt: TGTGCCAGCAGCAAAGCATACCTCCGCTCCCGGGACAGGAAAAAGGGCGAGCAGTACTTC
j_call: TRBJ2-7; d_call: TRBD1; v_call: TRBV7-9; clone_size: .; cdr3_aa: CASSSGTGGYEQYF; cdr3_nt: TGTGCCAGCAGCTCGGGGACAGGGGGTTACGAGCAGTACTTC
j_call: TRBJ2-2; d_call: TRBD2; v_call: TRBV7-3; clone_size: .; cdr3_aa: CASRSTLAGPNTGELFF; cdr3_nt: TGTGCCAGCAGGTCAACCCTAGCGGGTCCAAACACCGGGGAGCTGTTTTTT
j_call: TRBJ1-5; d_call: .; v_call: TRBV3-1/TRBV3-2; clone_size: few; cdr3_aa: CASSQGQQPQHF; cdr3_nt: TGTGCCAGCAGCCAAGGTCAACAGCCCCAGCATTTT
j_call: TRBJ2-7; d_call: TRBD2; v_call: TRBV7-2; clone_size: .; cdr3_aa: CASSFRTSGSSAYEQYF; cdr3_nt: TGTGCCAGCAGCTTTAGGACTAGCGGGAGTAGCGCCTACGAGCAGTACTTC
j_call: TRBJ1-1; d_call: TRBD1; v_call: TRBV30; clone_size: .; cdr3_aa: CAWARDRLEAFF; cdr3_nt: TGTGCCTGGGCCCGGGACAGGCTTGAAGCTTTCTTT
j_call: TRBJ2-1; d_call: .; v_call: TRBV7-9; clone_size: .; cdr3_aa: CASSLRQVLSYNEQFF; cdr3_nt: TGTGCCAGCAGCCTTCGACAGGTGCTCTCCTACAATGAGCAGTTCTTC
j_call: TRBJ2-7; d_call: .; v_call: TRBV27; clone_size: .; cdr3_aa: CASSLGGGGRYEQYF; cdr3_nt: TGTGCCAGCAGTTTAGGGGGGGGCGGCCGGTACGAGCAGTACTTC
j_call: TRBJ1-1; d_call: TRBD1; v_call: TRBV18; clone_size: .; cdr3_aa: CASSPLGQAVSTEAFF; cdr3_nt: TGTGCCAGCTCACCTTTGGGACAGGCGGTAAGCACTGAAGCTTTCTTT
j_call: TRBJ2-1; d_call: .; v_call: TRBV5-1; clone_size: .; cdr3_aa: CASSLEENNEQFF; cdr3_nt: TGCGCCAGCAGCTTGGAGGAGAACAATGAGCAGTTCTTC
j_call: TRBJ2-7; d_call: TRBD2; v_call: TRBV2; clone_size: .; cdr3_aa: CASGLYGGSSYEQYF; cdr3_nt: TGTGCCAGCGGACTTTATGGCGGGAGCTCCTACGAGCAGTACTTC
j_call: TRBJ2-5; d_call: .; v_call: TRBV5-1; clone_size: .; cdr3_aa: CASSLVAGALQETQYF; cdr3_nt: TGCGCCAGCAGCTTGGTGGCGGGGGCCCTCCAAGAGACCCAGTACTTC
j_call: TRBJ1-1; d_call: .; v_call: TRBV27; clone_size: once; cdr3_aa: CASSLGYRALTEAFF; cdr3_nt: TGTGCCAGCAGTTTAGGGTACAGGGCGCTCACTGAAGCTTTCTTT
j_call: TRBJ1-1; d_call: TRBD1; v_call: TRBV5-1; clone_size: .; cdr3_aa: CASSIQTGSTEAFF; cdr3_nt: TGCGCCAGCAGCATACAGACAGGGAGCACCGAAGCTTTCTTT
j_call: TRBJ2-7; d_call: .; v_call: TRBV6-5; clone_size: .; cdr3_aa: CASSYSRGPLGYEQYF; cdr3_nt: TGTGCCAGCAGTTACTCCAGGGGCCCCCTGGGGTACGAGCAGTACTTC
j_call: TRBJ1-3; d_call: .; v_call: TRBV6-5; clone_size: .; cdr3_aa: CASSYNELLGNTIYF; cdr3_nt: TGTGCCAGCAGTTATAATGAGTTACTAGGAAACACCATATATTTT
j_call: TRBJ2-3; d_call: .; v_call: TRBV10-2; clone_size: .; cdr3_aa: CASSERLAGSTDTQYF; cdr3_nt: TGCGCCAGCAGTGAGAGGCTCGCAGGCTCCACAGATACGCAGTATTTT
j_call: TRBJ2-7; d_call: .; v_call: TRBV7-2; clone_size: .; cdr3_aa: CASSFSGYEQYF; cdr3_nt: TGTGCCAGCAGCTTTTCCGGTTACGAGCAGTACTTC
j_call: TRBJ2-2; d_call: TRBD2; v_call: TRBV28; clone_size: .; cdr3_aa: CASSRDYYTGELFF; cdr3_nt: TGTGCCAGCAGCAGGGACTATTACACCGGGGAGCTGTTTTTT
j_call: TRBJ2-5; d_call: TRBD2; v_call: TRBV2; clone_size: .; cdr3_aa: CASSEALAGVETQYF; cdr3_nt: TGTGCCAGCAGTGAGGCGCTAGCGGGAGTAGAGACCCAGTACTTC
j_call: TRBJ2-1; d_call: TRBD2; v_call: TRBV6-2/TRBV6-3; clone_size: .; cdr3_aa: CASSYHAPPAGGQFF; cdr3_nt: TGTGCCAGCAGTTACCATGCTCCACCCGCGGGGGGGCAGTTCTTC
j_call: TRBJ1-2; d_call: .; v_call: TRBV18; clone_size: .; cdr3_aa: CASSPGQTNYGYTF; cdr3_nt: TGTGCCAGCTCACCCGGACAGACTAACTATGGCTACACCTTC
j_call: TRBJ1-2; d_call: .; v_call: TRBV28; clone_size: .; cdr3_aa: CASTTRVPGYTF; cdr3_nt: TGTGCCAGCACCACCAGGGTTCCTGGCTACACCTTC
j_call: TRBJ2-6; d_call: TRBD1; v_call: TRBV7-6; clone_size: .; cdr3_aa: CASSAGTGGANVLTF; cdr3_nt: TGTGCCAGCAGCGCGGGGACAGGTGGGGCCAACGTCCTGACTTTC
j_call: TRBJ2-1; d_call: TRBD2; v_call: TRBV20-1; clone_size: .; cdr3_aa: CSASSAGGFSEQFF; cdr3_nt: TGCAGTGCTAGTTCAGCGGGGGGGTTCAGTGAGCAGTTCTTC
j_call: TRBJ1-1; d_call: .; v_call: TRBV28; clone_size: .; cdr3_aa: CASSPLFDTEAFF; cdr3_nt: TGTGCCAGCAGTCCTCTCTTTGACACTGAAGCTTTCTTT
j_call: TRBJ2-7; d_call: TRBD1; v_call: TRBV6-5; clone_size: .; cdr3_aa: CASRDRASSYEQYF; cdr3_nt: TGTGCCAGCAGAGACAGGGCGAGCTCCTACGAGCAGTACTTC
j_call: TRBJ1-1; d_call: .; v_call: TRBV30; clone_size: .; cdr3_aa: CAWSPPGLSNGVAFF; cdr3_nt: TGTGCCTGGAGTCCTCCGGGACTATCGAACGGGGTTGCTTTCTTT
j_call: TRBJ2-1; d_call: .; v_call: TRBV6-1; clone_size: .; cdr3_aa: CASSEGGRIYNEQFF; cdr3_nt: TGTGCCAGCAGTGAAGGGGGCAGAATCTACAATGAGCAGTTCTTC
j_call: TRBJ2-7; d_call: .; v_call: TRBV9; clone_size: .; cdr3_aa: CASSVTTGRPPYEQYF; cdr3_nt: TGTGCCAGCAGCGTAACAACAGGGCGCCCTCCCTACGAGCAGTACTTC
j_call: TRBJ2-5; d_call: TRBD2; v_call: TRBV27; clone_size: .; cdr3_aa: CASSKLAGYQETQYF; cdr3_nt: TGTGCCAGCTCGAAACTAGCGGGATACCAAGAGACCCAGTACTTC
j_call: TRBJ2-2; d_call: TRBD2; v_call: TRBV5-6; clone_size: .; cdr3_aa: CASSSRLAGMKLFF; cdr3_nt: TGTGCCAGCAGCTCGAGACTAGCGGGGATGAAGCTGTTTTTT
j_call: TRBJ1-5; d_call: TRBD1; v_call: TRBV5-5; clone_size: .; cdr3_aa: CASSLDRGNSNQPQHF; cdr3_nt: TGTGCCAGCAGCCTGGACAGGGGGAATAGCAATCAGCCCCAGCATTTT
j_call: TRBJ1-1; d_call: .; v_call: TRBV4-3; clone_size: .; cdr3_aa: CASSQTWNTEAFF; cdr3_nt: TGCGCCAGCAGCCAAACATGGAACACTGAAGCTTTCTTT
j_call: TRBJ2-1; d_call: TRBD1; v_call: TRBV7-2; clone_size: .; cdr3_aa: CASSLSSGTESEQFF; cdr3_nt: TGTGCCAGCAGCCTTTCCTCCGGGACAGAGAGTGAGCAGTTCTTC
j_call: TRBJ2-3; d_call: TRBD2; v_call: TRBV12-3/TRBV12-4; clone_size: once; cdr3_aa: CASRYERGSQYF; cdr3_nt: TGTGCCAGCAGATATGAGCGGGGTTCGCAGTATTTT
j_call: TRBJ2-1; d_call: TRBD2; v_call: TRBV7-3; clone_size: .; cdr3_aa: CASSLSSSGTSPNEQFF; cdr3_nt: TGTGCCAGCAGCTTATCGTCTAGCGGGACGAGCCCCAATGAGCAGTTCTTC
j_call: TRBJ1-2; d_call: TRBD1; v_call: TRBV6-6; clone_size: .; cdr3_aa: CATTALQGIESGYTF; cdr3_nt: TGTGCCACCACCGCCCTACAGGGGATTGAAAGTGGCTACACCTTC
j_call: TRBJ1-1; d_call: .; v_call: TRBV5-1; clone_size: few; cdr3_aa: CASSLDSGEAFF; cdr3_nt: TGCGCCAGCAGCTTGGACAGCGGAGAAGCTTTCTTT
j_call: TRBJ2-7; d_call: TRBD1; v_call: TRBV18; clone_size: .; cdr3_aa: CASSPETGYEQYF; cdr3_nt: TGTGCCAGCTCACCCGAGACAGGGTACGAGCAGTACTTC
j_call: TRBJ1-2; d_call: TRBD1; v_call: TRBV19; clone_size: .; cdr3_aa: CASSATGGEVYGYTF; cdr3_nt: TGTGCCAGTAGTGCGACAGGGGGGGAAGTCTATGGCTACACCTTC
j_call: TRBJ1-5; d_call: .; v_call: TRBV7-8; clone_size: once; cdr3_aa: CASSRGLRNQPQHF; cdr3_nt: TGTGCCAGCAGCAGGGGTCTTCGGAATCAGCCCCAGCATTTT
j_call: TRBJ2-2; d_call: .; v_call: TRBV28; clone_size: .; cdr3_aa: CASSLAGAGTGELFF; cdr3_nt: TGTGCCAGCAGTTTAGCAGGGGCGGGCACCGGGGAGCTGTTTTTT
j_call: TRBJ2-2; d_call: .; v_call: TRBV30; clone_size: once; cdr3_aa: CAWSTTPGTGELFF; cdr3_nt: TGTGCCTGGAGTACCACCCCAGGAACCGGGGAGCTGTTTTTT